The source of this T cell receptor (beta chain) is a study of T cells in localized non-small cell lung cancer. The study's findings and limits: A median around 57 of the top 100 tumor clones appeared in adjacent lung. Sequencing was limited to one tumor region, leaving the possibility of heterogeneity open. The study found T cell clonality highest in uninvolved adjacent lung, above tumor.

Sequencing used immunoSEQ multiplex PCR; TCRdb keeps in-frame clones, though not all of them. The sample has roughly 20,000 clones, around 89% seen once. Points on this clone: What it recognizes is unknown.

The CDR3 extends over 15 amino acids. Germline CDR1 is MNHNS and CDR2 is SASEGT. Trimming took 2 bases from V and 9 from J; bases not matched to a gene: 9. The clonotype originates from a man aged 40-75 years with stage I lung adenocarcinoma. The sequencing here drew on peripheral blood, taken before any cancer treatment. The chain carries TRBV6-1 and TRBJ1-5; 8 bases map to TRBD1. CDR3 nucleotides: TGTGCCAGCAGTGAAAGTAGGACAGGGAACAGGCCCCAGCATTTT. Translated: CASSESRTGNRPQHF.